This T cell receptor (beta chain) was obtained from a study of T cell responses to AZD1222 COVID-19 vaccine. J gave up 8 bases and V 7 bases, and 19 bases lay outside the gene matches. Germline CDR1 and CDR2: SNHLY and FYNNEI. The CDR3 is 19 residues long. This clone was recorded only once. The antigen is undetermined. Study-wide results and caveats: The study reported that nearly half of spike-specific TCRs target unmutated variant regions. Spike was spanned by vaccine-associated CD4 TCRs, which were dominant at 160-218 and 743-854. Spike-specific TCR breadth and depth both grew after two AZD1222 doses.

Repertoires were generated with immunoSEQ multiplex PCR, while TCRdb's copy carries only in-frame clones and drops some. The sample contains 90,000 to 130,000 clones, less than 90% of which appear only once. This clonotype originated in an adult in good health. The V gene is TRBV2, the J gene TRBJ2-1, with 14 bases matching TRBD2. Sequenced here: peripheral blood, sampled on day 0 of AZD1222 vaccination. The CDR3 DNA sequence: TGTGCCAGCATACCTGGGACTAGCGGGAGCGGGACGGGAGTCTATGAGCAGTTCTTC. Amino acids: CASIPGTSGSGTGVYEQFF.